The T cell receptor beta chain described here comes from a study of T-cell memory formation after mild COVID-19. About the study: Clusters of TCRs were largely donor specific. Study-level points and caveats: Cross-reactive memory seemingly joined, as some responding clones were found in pre-infection memory.

TCRdb re-derived calls from the 5' RACE reads in MiXCR, one entry per CDR3 protein. The sample contains tens of thousands of distinct CDR3 sequences, 5.5% to 8.5% of which appear only once. This clonotype turned up a few times. Its cognate antigen is unknown. This TCR came from an adult who had mild COVID-19 (a few samples of this study predate the infection). Cell type and time point are not known. Sequences were obtained from PBMCs or a T cell subset sorted from them (not recorded which).

DNA for the CDR3: TGTGCCAGCAGCCACCAAGTGGAACTAGTGAACACTGAAGCTTTCTTT. This codes for CASSHQVELVNTEAFF. This chain connects TRBV3-2 to TRBJ1-1. TRBV3-2 is described as a pseudogene. The CDR3 runs 16 residues.